Listed below are T cell receptor beta chains from one sample, sequenced in a study of beta chain features in type 1 diabetes. Profiled with immunoSEQ multiplex PCR; TCRdb holds only in-frame clones, not every one. In the table there are 140,000 or so clones, about 13% of which are singletons. The sequenced sample consisted of central memory CD4+ T cells from blood. The source is a man aged 18 to 35 with type 1 diabetes. CDR3s include the opening cysteine and the closing phenylalanine or tryptophan. A D gene is named only where the DNA matches it firmly. For some rows the clone size is stated as once, few or many, or as a class when expanded; others skip it.

d_call	j_call	v_call	clone_size	cdr3_aa	cdr3_nt
-	TRBJ1-1	TRBV7-9	few	CASSLVSDTEAFF	TGTGCCAGCAGCTTAGTCTCGGACACTGAAGCTTTCTTT
TRBD2	TRBJ2-7	TRBV15	-	CATSRGGTSGTEQYF	TGTGCCACCAGCAGAGGGGGGACTAGCGGTACCGAGCAGTACTTC
-	TRBJ2-2	TRBV18	few	CASSSGGENTGELFF	TGTGCCAGCTCTTCCGGAGGAGAGAACACCGGGGAGCTGTTTTTT
TRBD2	TRBJ2-5	TRBV7-7	few	CASSPPGGGEETQYF	TGTGCCAGCAGCCCGCCTGGCGGGGGGGAAGAGACCCAGTACTTC
-	TRBJ2-6	TRBV12-5	-	CASGRGRGTSGANVLTF	TGTGCTAGTGGTCGGGGCAGGGGAACCTCTGGGGCCAACGTCCTGACTTTC
TRBD1	TRBJ1-5	TRBV28	-	CASSLSQGRENQPQHF	TGTGCCAGCAGTCTGTCACAGGGGAGGGAGAATCAGCCCCAGCATTTT
TRBD2	TRBJ2-3	TRBV7-2	medium-sized	CASSFQRGPQDTQYF	TGTGCCAGCAGCTTTCAGCGGGGACCTCAAGATACGCAGTATTTT
-	TRBJ1-1	TRBV15	-	CATSKPRGDTEAFF	TGTGCCACCAGCAAGCCCCGGGGGGACACTGAAGCTTTCTTT
-	TRBJ2-5	TRBV7-2	few	CASSLIPPRSGETQYF	TGTGCCAGCAGCTTAATCCCCCCTCGGTCTGGAGAGACCCAGTACTTC
-	TRBJ2-7	TRBV11-1	-	CASSLSSSGEQYF	TGTGCCAGCAGCCTTTCTTCGAGTGGCGAGCAGTACTTC
TRBD1	TRBJ2-7	TRBV7-9	-	CASRYGQGPSYEQYF	TGTGCCAGCAGATATGGACAGGGCCCTTCCTACGAGCAGTACTTC
-	TRBJ2-4	TRBV5-8	few	CASSLEANLAKNIQYF	TGTGCCAGCAGCTTGGAGGCCAACCTAGCCAAAAACATTCAGTACTTC
TRBD2	TRBJ2-5	TRBV5-1	-	CASSSGLGRGETQYF	TGCGCCAGCAGCTCGGGACTAGGGAGAGGGGAGACCCAGTACTTC
TRBD1	TRBJ2-3	TRBV5-1	-	CASSPGQSTDTQYF	TGCGCCAGCAGCCCGGGACAGAGCACAGATACGCAGTATTTT
TRBD1	TRBJ1-1	TRBV29-1	few	CSVTTGGNTEAFF	TGCAGCGTAACAACAGGGGGGAACACTGAAGCTTTCTTT
TRBD2	TRBJ2-2	TRBV14	medium-sized	CASSQLAGADNTGELFF	TGTGCCAGCAGCCAGCTAGCGGGGGCCGACAACACCGGGGAGCTGTTTTTT
-	TRBJ1-4	TRBV30	-	CARRHGPNEKLFF	TGTGCCCGTCGACATGGACCCAATGAAAAACTGTTTTTT
-	TRBJ1-1	TRBV11-2	-	CASSLTGTFEAFF	TGTGCCAGCAGCTTAACAGGGACCTTTGAAGCTTTCTTT
-	TRBJ2-7	TRBV9	-	CASSVATGNYEQYF	TGTGCCAGCAGCGTAGCTACAGGGAACTACGAGCAGTACTTC
TRBD2	TRBJ2-7	TRBV9	few	CASSVEYSGEEYF	TGTGCCAGCAGCGTAGAGTATAGCGGGGAGGAGTACTTC
-	TRBJ1-4	TRBV11-3	few	CASSLGREKLFF	TGTGCCAGCAGCTTAGGTCGGGAAAAACTGTTTTTT
TRBD2	TRBJ2-1	TRBV27	-	CASKTTGLAGVEQFF	TGTGCCAGCAAGACAACGGGACTAGCGGGAGTTGAGCAGTTCTTC
TRBD1	TRBJ1-1	TRBV29-1	many	CSVTRTGRVEAFF	TGCAGCGTGACCCGGACAGGGCGCGTTGAAGCTTTCTTT
TRBD2	TRBJ2-3	TRBV5-6	few	CASSRGLAGNTDTQYF	TGTGCCAGCAGCAGGGGACTAGCGGGGAACACAGATACGCAGTATTTT
TRBD1	TRBJ1-2	TRBV30	-	CAWSLWTGGYGYTF	TGTGCCTGGAGTCTATGGACAGGGGGCTATGGCTACACCTTC
-	TRBJ1-6	TRBV27	-	CASSPWTNNSPLHF	TGTGCCAGCAGTCCTTGGACCAATAATTCACCCCTCCACTTT
-	TRBJ2-1	TRBV7-2	few	CASSRTDNEQFF	TGTGCCAGCAGCCGTACGGACAATGAGCAGTTCTTC
-	TRBJ1-2	TRBV28	-	CASSFQGLRGYTF	TGTGCCAGCAGTTTCCAAGGTCTGCGTGGCTACACCTTC
-	TRBJ1-2	TRBV10-3	-	CAISAIDRSYGYTF	TGTGCCATCAGTGCAATTGACAGGAGCTATGGCTACACCTTC
TRBD1	TRBJ1-5	TRBV6-6	few	CASREGQGYQPQHF	TGTGCCAGCAGGGAAGGACAGGGTTATCAGCCCCAGCATTTT
-	TRBJ1-2	TRBV14	few	CASSQDSRWGYGYTF	TGTGCCAGCAGCCAAGATTCGCGGTGGGGCTATGGCTACACCTTC
-	TRBJ1-4	TRBV29-1	few	CSARVGGEKLFF	TGCAGCGCCCGGGTTGGGGGTGAAAAACTGTTTTTT
-	TRBJ2-1	TRBV30	-	CAWRAVYNEQFF	TGTGCCTGGAGGGCAGTCTACAATGAGCAGTTCTTC
-	TRBJ1-1	TRBV28	many	CASSPHGLTGNTEAFF	TGTGCCAGCAGTCCTCACGGCCTGACAGGGAACACTGAAGCTTTCTTT
-	TRBJ1-6	TRBV2	few	CASSGQGVGSPLHF	TGTGCCAGCAGTGGGCAGGGTGTGGGTTCACCCCTCCACTTT
-	TRBJ2-1	TRBV5-4	-	CASSFDSNEQFF	TGTGCCAGCAGCTTCGACTCCAATGAGCAGTTCTTC
TRBD2	TRBJ2-3	TRBV6-5	few	CASSDREVRDTQYF	TGTGCCAGCAGTGACCGGGAGGTTCGCGATACGCAGTATTTT
-	TRBJ2-2	TRBV4-2	few	CASSQDSQWGNTGELFF	TGTGCCAGCAGCCAAGATAGCCAGTGGGGGAACACCGGGGAGCTGTTTTTT
-	TRBJ2-5	TRBV18	-	CASAPPQGEQYF	TGTGCCAGCGCACCACCCCAGGGTGAGCAGTACTTC
-	TRBJ2-5	TRBV6-1	few	CASIVSGEETQYF	TGTGCCAGCATCGTTTCAGGGGAAGAGACCCAGTACTTC
-	TRBJ1-6	TRBV4-2	many	CASSQDFGGDRSPLHF	TGTGCCAGCAGCCAAGATTTTGGAGGGGACCGGTCACCCCTCCACTTT
TRBD1	TRBJ2-5	TRBV10-3	few	CAISAPSGTGFAETQYF	TGTGCCATCAGTGCTCCTTCCGGGACAGGGTTCGCGGAGACCCAGTACTTC
-	TRBJ1-1	TRBV20-1	few	CSAPKGTEAFF	TGCAGTGCCCCCAAGGGAACTGAAGCTTTCTTT
-	TRBJ2-7	TRBV18	few	CASSETPSYEQYF	TGTGCCAGCTCAGAGACACCATCCTACGAGCAGTACTTC
-	TRBJ1-2	TRBV15	-	CATSRDSGSKGGTF	TGTGCCACCAGCAGAGATTCAGGGTCGAAAGGCGGTACCTTC
TRBD2	TRBJ2-7	TRBV16	few	CASSFGLAGDFEQYF	TGTGCCAGCAGCTTTGGACTAGCGGGGGATTTCGAGCAGTACTTC
-	TRBJ2-3	TRBV7-2	-	CASSLVGLTDTQYF	TGTGCCAGCAGCTTAGTCGGGCTCACAGATACGCAGTATTTT
-	TRBJ2-2	TRBV29-1	few	CSVKTSTVETGELFF	TGCAGCGTTAAAACCTCGACAGTCGAGACCGGGGAGCTGTTTTTT
TRBD2	TRBJ2-3	TRBV29-1	-	CSVQVAGSADTQYF	TGCAGCGTTCAAGTAGCGGGGTCGGCTGATACGCAGTATTTT
TRBD1	TRBJ2-7	TRBV10-3	few	CAIGRTGADEQYF	TGTGCCATCGGAAGGACAGGGGCTGACGAGCAGTACTTC
-	TRBJ2-7	TRBV6-5	-	CASSYGPTEQYF	TGTGCCAGCAGTTACGGGCCAACCGAGCAGTACTTC
TRBD2	TRBJ2-3	TRBV27	-	CASSSPSGGRGTDTQYF	TGTGCCAGCAGTTCTCCTAGCGGGGGGCGGGGCACAGATACGCAGTATTTT
-	TRBJ2-1	TRBV7-9	-	CASSLGTEQFF	TGTGCCAGCAGCTTAGGCACTGAGCAGTTCTTC
TRBD1	TRBJ1-1	TRBV5-6	-	CASRDRGYTEAFF	TGTGCCAGCAGGGACAGGGGATACACTGAAGCTTTCTTT
-	TRBJ2-6	TRBV7-2	few	CASSLQEGSGANVLTF	TGTGCCAGCAGCCTTCAGGAGGGCTCTGGGGCCAACGTCCTGACTTTC